Below, one T cell receptor beta chain is given with its context. Its antigen is not identified. The data were taken from a study of T cell responses to AZD1222 COVID-19 vaccine. Study observations and caveats: Reportedly, nearly half of unique spike TCRs recognized epitopes outside B.1.351/B.1.1.7 mutations.

Germline CDR1 and CDR2: SGHNT and YENEEA. With 6 bases clipped from V and 10 bases from J, the junction kept 8 bases outside the gene matches. CDR3 length: 14 amino acids. Repertoires were generated with immunoSEQ multiplex PCR, while TCRdb's copy carries only in-frame clones and drops some. Of over 85,000 clones detected, 70% to 85% appear once; the ten largest clones hold over 12%. Second-dose intervals near 4 or 12 weeks were combined. This sequence originates from an adult who received the AZD1222 COVID-19 vaccine. The chain combines TRBV11-3 with TRBJ1-6; TRBD1 aligns across 8 bases. This specimen was peripheral blood, taken 28 days after the second AZD1222 dose. The CDR3 protein is CASRTGQGASPLHF. Here the CDR3 DNA reads TGTGCCAGCAGAACCGGACAGGGAGCCTCACCCCTCCACTTT.